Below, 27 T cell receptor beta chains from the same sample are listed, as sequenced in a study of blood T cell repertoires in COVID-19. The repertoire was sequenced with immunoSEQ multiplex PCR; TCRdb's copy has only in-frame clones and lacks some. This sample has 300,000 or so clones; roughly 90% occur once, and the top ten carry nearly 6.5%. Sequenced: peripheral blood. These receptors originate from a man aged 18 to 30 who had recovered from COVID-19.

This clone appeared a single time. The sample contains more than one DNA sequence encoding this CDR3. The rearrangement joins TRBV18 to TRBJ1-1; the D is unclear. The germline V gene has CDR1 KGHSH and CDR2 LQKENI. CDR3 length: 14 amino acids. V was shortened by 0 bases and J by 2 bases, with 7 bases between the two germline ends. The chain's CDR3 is CASSPPSGNTEAFF. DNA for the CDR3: TGTGCCAGCTCACCACCGTCGGGAAACACTGAAGCTTTCTTT.

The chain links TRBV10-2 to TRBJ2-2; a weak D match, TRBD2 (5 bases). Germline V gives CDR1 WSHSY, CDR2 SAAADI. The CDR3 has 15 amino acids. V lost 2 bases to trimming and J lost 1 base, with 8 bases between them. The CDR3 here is CASSEPAENTGELFF. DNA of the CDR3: TGCGCCAGCAGTGAGCCAGCGGAGAACACCGGGGAGCTGTTTTTT.

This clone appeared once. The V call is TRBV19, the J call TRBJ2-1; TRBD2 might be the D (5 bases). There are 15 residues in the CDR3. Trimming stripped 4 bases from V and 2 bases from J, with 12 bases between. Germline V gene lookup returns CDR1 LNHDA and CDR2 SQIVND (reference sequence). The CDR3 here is CASSTNSVPYNEQFF. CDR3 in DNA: TGTGCCAGTAGTACCAATAGCGTCCCCTACAATGAGCAGTTCTTC.

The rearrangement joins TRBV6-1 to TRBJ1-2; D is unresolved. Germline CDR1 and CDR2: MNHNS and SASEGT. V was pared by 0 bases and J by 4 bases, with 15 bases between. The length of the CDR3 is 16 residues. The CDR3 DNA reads TGTGCCAGCAGTGAAGCGCGGGTAGGGAGTATCTATGGCTACACCTTC. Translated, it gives CASSEARVGSIYGYTF.

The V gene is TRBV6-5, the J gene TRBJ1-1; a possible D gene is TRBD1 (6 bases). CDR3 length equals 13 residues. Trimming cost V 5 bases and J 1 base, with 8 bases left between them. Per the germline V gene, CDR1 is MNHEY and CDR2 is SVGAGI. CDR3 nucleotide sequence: TGTGCCAGCAGTATGACAGGGAACACTGAAGCTTTCTTT. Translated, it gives CASSMTGNTEAFF.

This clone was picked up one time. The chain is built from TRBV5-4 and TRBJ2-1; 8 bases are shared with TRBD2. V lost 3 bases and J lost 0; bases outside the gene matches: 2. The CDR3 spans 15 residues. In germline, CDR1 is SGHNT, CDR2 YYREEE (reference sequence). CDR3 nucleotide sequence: TGTGCCAGCAGCTCGGGGGGGAGCTCCTACAATGAGCAGTTCTTC. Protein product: CASSSGGSSYNEQFF.

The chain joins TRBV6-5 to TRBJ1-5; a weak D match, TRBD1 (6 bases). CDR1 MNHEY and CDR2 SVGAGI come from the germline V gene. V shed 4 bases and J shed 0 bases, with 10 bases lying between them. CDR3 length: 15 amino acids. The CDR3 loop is CASSWGQDSNQPQHF. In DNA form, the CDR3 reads TGTGCCAGCAGTTGGGGACAAGATAGCAATCAGCCCCAGCATTTT.

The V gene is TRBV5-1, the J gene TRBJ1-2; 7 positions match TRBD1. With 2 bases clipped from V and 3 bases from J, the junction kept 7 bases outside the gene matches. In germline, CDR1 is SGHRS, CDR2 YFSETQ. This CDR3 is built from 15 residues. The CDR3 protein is CASSLNRGRDYGYTF. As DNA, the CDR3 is TGCGCCAGCAGCTTAAACAGGGGTCGCGACTATGGCTACACCTTC.

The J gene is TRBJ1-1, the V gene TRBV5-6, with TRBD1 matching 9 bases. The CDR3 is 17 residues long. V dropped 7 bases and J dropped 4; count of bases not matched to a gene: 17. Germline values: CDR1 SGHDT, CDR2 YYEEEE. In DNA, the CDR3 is TGTGCCAGCTTCCGGGACAGGGCCACCCTCTTGGGCACTGAAGCTTTCTTT. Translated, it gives CASFRDRATLLGTEAFF. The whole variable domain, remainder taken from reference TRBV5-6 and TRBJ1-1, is DAGVTQSPTHLIKTRGQQVTLRCSPKSGHDTVSWYQQALGQGPQFIFQYYEEEERQRGNFPDRFSGHQFPNYSSELNVNALLLGDSALYLCASFRDRATLLGTEAFFGQGTRLTVV.

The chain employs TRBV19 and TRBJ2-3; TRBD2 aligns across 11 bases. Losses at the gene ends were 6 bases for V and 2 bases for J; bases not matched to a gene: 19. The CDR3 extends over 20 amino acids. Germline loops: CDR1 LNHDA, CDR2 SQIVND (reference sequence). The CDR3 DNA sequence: TGTGCCAGTAGAACGACCGGGACTAGCGGCAACCACGGACCCACAGATACGCAGTATTTT. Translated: CASRTTGTSGNHGPTDTQYF.

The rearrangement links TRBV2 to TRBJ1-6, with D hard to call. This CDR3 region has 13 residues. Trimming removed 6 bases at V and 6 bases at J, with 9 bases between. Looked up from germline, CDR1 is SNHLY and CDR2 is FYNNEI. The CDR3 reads CASREALNSPLHF. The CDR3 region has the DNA TGTGCCAGCAGGGAGGCACTTAATTCACCCCTCCACTTT. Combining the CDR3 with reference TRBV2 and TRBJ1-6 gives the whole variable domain EPEVTQTPSHQVTQMGQEVILRCVPISNHLYFYWYRQILGQKVEFLVSFYNNEISEKSEIFDDQFSVERPDGSNFTLKIRSTKLEDSAMYFCASREALNSPLHFGNGTRLTVT.

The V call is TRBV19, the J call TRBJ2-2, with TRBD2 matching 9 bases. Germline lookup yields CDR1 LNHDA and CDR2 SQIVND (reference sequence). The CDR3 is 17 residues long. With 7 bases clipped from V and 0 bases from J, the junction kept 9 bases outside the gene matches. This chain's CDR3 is CASTPGGGRANTGELFF. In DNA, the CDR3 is TGTGCCAGTACCCCCGGTGGCGGGAGGGCGAACACCGGGGAGCTGTTTTTT.

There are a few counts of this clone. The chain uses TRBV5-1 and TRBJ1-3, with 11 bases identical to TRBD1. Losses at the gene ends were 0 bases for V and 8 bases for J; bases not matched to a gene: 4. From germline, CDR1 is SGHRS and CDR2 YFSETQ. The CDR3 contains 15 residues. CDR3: CASSLAGQGVDTIYF. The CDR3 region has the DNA TGCGCCAGCAGCTTGGCGGGACAGGGGGTTGACACCATATATTTT.

CDR3 in amino acids: CASSGRDRGYEQYF. Here the CDR3 DNA reads TGTGCCAGCAGCGGCCGGGACAGGGGCTACGAGCAGTACTTC. The chain carries TRBV13 and TRBJ2-7; 10 bases line up with TRBD1. The CDR3 has 14 residues. The germline gives CDR1 PRHDT, CDR2 FYEKMQ (reference sequence). The V segment lost 5 bases and the J segment 3 bases; nucleotides outside the gene matches: 4.

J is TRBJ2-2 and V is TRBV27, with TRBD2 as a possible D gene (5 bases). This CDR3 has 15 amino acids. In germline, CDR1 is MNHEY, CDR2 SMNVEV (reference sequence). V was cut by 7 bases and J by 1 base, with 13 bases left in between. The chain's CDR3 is CASTDQTKNTGELFF. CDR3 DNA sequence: TGTGCCAGCACGGATCAGACTAAGAACACCGGGGAGCTGTTTTTT.

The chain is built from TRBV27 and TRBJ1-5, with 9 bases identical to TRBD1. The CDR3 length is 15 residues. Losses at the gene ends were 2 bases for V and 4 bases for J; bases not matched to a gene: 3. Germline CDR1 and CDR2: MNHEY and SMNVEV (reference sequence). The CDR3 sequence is CASSLGGTGNQPQHF. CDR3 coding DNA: TGTGCCAGCAGTTTAGGCGGGACAGGGAATCAGCCCCAGCATTTT.

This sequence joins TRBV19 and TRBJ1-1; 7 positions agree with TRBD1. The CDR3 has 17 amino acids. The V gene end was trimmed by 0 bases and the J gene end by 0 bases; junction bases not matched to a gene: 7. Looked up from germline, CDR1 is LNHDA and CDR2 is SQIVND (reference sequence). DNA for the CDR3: TGTGCCAGTAGTATAGAAGTTGACAGGGCGATGAACACTGAAGCTTTCTTT. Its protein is CASSIEVDRAMNTEAFF. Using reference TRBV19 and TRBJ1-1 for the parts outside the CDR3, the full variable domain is DGGITQSPKYLFRKEGQNVTLSCEQNLNHDAMYWYRQDPGQGLRLIYYSQIVNDFQKGDIAEGYSVSREKKESFPLTVTSAQKNPTAFYLCASSIEVDRAMNTEAFFGQGTRLTVV.

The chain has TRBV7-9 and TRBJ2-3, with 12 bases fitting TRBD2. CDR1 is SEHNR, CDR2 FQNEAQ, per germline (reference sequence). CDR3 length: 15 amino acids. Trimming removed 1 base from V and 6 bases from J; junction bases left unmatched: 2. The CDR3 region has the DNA TGTGCCAGCAGCTTAGGACTAGCGGGAGACGATACGCAGTATTTT. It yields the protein CASSLGLAGDDTQYF.

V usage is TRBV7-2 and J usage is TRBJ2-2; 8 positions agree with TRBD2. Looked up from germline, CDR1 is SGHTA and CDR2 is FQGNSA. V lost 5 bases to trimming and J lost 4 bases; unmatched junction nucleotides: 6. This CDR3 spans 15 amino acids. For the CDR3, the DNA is TGTGCCAGCAGCCTAAGCGGGAGCACCACCGGGGAGCTGTTTTTT. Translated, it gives CASSLSGSTTGELFF.

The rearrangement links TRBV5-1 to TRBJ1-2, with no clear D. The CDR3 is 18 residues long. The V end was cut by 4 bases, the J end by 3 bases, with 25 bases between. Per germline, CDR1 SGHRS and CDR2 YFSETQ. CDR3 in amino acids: CASSRFGPAQPGDYGYTF. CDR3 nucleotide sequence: TGCGCCAGCAGCCGCTTCGGACCGGCACAGCCCGGGGACTATGGCTACACCTTC.

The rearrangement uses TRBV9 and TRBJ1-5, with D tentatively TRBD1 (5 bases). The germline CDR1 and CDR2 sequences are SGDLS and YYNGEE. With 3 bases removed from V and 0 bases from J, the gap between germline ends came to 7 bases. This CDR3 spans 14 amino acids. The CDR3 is CASSEGYSNQPQHF. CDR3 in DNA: TGTGCCAGCAGCGAGGGGTATAGCAATCAGCCCCAGCATTTT.

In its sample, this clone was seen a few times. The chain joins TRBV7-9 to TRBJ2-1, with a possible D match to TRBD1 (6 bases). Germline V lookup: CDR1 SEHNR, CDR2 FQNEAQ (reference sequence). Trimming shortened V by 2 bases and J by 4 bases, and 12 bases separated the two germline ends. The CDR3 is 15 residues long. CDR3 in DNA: TGTGCCAGCAGCTTAATGGCAGGGGAGTACAATGAGCAGTTCTTC. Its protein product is CASSLMAGEYNEQFF.

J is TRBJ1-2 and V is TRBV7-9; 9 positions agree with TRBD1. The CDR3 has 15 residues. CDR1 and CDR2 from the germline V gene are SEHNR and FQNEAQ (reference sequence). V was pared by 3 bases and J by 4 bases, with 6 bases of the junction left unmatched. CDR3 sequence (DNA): TGTGCCAGCAGCTTCGGGACAGGGCAACCCTATGGCTACACCTTC. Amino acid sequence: CASSFGTGQPYGYTF.

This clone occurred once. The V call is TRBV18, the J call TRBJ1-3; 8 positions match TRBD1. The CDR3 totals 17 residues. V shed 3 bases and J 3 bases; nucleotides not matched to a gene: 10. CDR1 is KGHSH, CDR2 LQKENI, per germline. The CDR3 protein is CASSPPGQAFRGNTIYF. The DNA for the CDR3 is TGTGCCAGCTCACCTCCGGGACAGGCCTTCCGTGGAAACACCATATATTTT.

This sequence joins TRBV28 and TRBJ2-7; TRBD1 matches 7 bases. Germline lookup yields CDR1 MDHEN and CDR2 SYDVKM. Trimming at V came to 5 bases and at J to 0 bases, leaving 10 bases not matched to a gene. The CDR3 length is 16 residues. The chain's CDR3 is CASSLSGGANSYEQYF. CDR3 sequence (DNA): TGTGCCAGCAGTCTTTCAGGGGGTGCTAACTCCTACGAGCAGTACTTC. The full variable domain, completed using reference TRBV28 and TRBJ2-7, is DVKVTQSSRYLVKRTGEKVFLECVQDMDHENMFWYRQDPGLGLRLIYFSYDVKMKEKGDIPEGYSVSREKKERFSLILESASTNQTSMYLCASSLSGGANSYEQYFGPGTRLTVT.

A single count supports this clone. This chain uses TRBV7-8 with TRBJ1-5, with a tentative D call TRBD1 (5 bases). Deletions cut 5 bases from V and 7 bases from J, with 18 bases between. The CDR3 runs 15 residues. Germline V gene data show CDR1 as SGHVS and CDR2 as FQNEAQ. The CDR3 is CASSTQGFTSQPQHF. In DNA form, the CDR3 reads TGTGCCAGCAGCACCCAGGGATTCACAAGCCAGCCCCAGCATTTT.

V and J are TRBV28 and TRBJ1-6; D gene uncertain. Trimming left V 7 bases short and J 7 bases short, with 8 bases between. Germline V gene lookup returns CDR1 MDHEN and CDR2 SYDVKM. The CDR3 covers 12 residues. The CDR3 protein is CASTLTNSPLHF. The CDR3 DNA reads TGTGCCAGCACCCTGACAAATTCACCCCTCCACTTT.